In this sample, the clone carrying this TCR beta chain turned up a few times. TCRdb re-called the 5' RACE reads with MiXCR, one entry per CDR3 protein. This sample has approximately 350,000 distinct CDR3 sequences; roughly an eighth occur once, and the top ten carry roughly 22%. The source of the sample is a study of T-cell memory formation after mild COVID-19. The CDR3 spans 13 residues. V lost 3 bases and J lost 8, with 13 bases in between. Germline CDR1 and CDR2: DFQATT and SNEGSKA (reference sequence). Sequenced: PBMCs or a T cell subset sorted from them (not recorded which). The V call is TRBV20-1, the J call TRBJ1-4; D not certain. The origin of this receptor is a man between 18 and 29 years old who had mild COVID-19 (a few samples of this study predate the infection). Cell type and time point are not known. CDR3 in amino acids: CSASIGQVEKLFF. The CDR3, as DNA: TGCAGTGCTAGTATCGGGCAGGTAGAAAAACTGTTTTTT.